This T cell receptor beta chain was found in a study of T cells after posttransplantation cyclophosphamide. Germline loops: CDR1 MNHEY, CDR2 SVGAGI. J gave up 5 bases and V 2 bases, and 7 bases lay outside the gene matches. The CDR3 sequence is 16 residues long. Overall study results and limits: Recipient CMV seropositivity and CMV reactivation strongly tracked TRB clonality. Donor-recipient repertoire similarity was low at 1-2 months, rising over year one. Blood and skin or GI T cell repertoires showed limited TRB overlap.

Profiling relied on immunoSEQ multiplex PCR, and the TCRdb table lists in-frame clones only, not all of them. The table shows roughly 11,000 clones, with over 80% occurring only once. Treatment was busulfan-fludarabine conditioning, a marrow graft, and cyclophosphamide on days +3 and +4. A note on this clone: Antigen: not known.

The sequenced sample was PBMCs, obtained after allogeneic stem cell transplant with posttransplant cyclophosphamide. The chain is built from TRBV6-5 and TRBJ2-1; TRBD1 matches at 9 bases. This clonotype was obtained from a female patient aged 30 to 40 who received an allogeneic stem cell transplant from an unrelated donor, was CMV-positive, and had no GVHD. Some T cells could come from the graft donor. CDR3 region: CASSYTGTGMDNEQFF. The CDR3, as DNA: TGTGCCAGCAGTTACACTGGGACAGGGATGGACAATGAGCAGTTCTTC.